The 21 T cell receptor beta chains listed next were all sequenced from one sample in a study of shared clonotypes between healthy human individuals. Data came from immunoSEQ multiplex PCR; TCRdb stores just in-frame clones and leaves some out. The sample consists of 1.5 million to 2.5 million clones, about 95% of them appearing once. Terminally differentiated effector memory CD45RA+ cells were left out of the naive CD8 fraction, which was CD45RO-negative and positively selected for CCR7. The sample was naive CD8+ T cells sorted from blood. These receptors were taken from a man aged 18-30 years in good health.

As to this clone: The germline gene is not matched at one end of the junction; a read error may be the cause. V usage is TRBV29-1 and J usage is TRBJ2-2; D is unresolved. Looked up from germline, CDR1 is SQVTM and CDR2 is ANQGSEA. This CDR3 has 11 residues. This CDR3 reads CSAEGSGELFF. The CDR3 DNA follows: TGCAGCGCTGAAGGCTCCGGGGAGCTGTTTTTT.

The CDR3 protein is CASSQVHAYEQYF. The CDR3 nucleotides are TGCGCCAGCAGCCAAGTGCACGCCTACGAGCAGTACTTC. This chain uses TRBV4-1 with TRBJ2-7; D not certain. V gave up 1 base and J gave up 2 bases, with 6 bases separating them. The CDR3 has 13 amino acids. Looked up from germline, CDR1 is MGHRA and CDR2 is YSYEKL.

This chain links TRBV18 with TRBJ1-3; possible D gene TRBD1, 6 bases. The CDR3 loop spans 15 amino acids. Germline assignment: CDR1 KGHSH and CDR2 LQKENI. V shed 2 bases and J shed 2 bases, with 10 bases lying between them. The CDR3 sequence is CASSPGGGPGNTIYF. The CDR3 DNA reads TGTGCCAGCTCACCAGGCGGGGGCCCTGGAAACACCATATATTTT.

The rearrangement uses TRBV5-6 and TRBJ2-7; D is possibly TRBD2 (6 bases). The germline CDR1 and CDR2 sequences are SGHDT and YYEEEE. The length of the CDR3 is 15 residues. Trimming took 4 bases from V and 4 from J, leaving 18 bases between them. In DNA form, the CDR3 reads TGTGCCAGCAGCCACTCCGGCCTAGCGTTATACGAGCAGTACTTC. It is translated as CASSHSGLALYEQYF.

The chain recombines TRBV30 with TRBJ1-1, with D maybe TRBD1 (6 bases). CDR3 length: 12 amino acids. V was cut by 5 bases and J by 1 base, with 8 bases left in between. Germline V CDR1 and CDR2: GTSNPN, SVGIG (reference sequence). CDR3 DNA: TGTGCCTGGCAGGGGTCGAACACTGAAGCTTTCTTT. Encoded protein: CAWQGSNTEAFF.

For this clone: Other DNA sequences of this sample code for an identical CDR3. The chain recombines TRBV11-2 with TRBJ2-7; D gene uncertain. CDR3 size: 13 residues. CDR1 is SGHAT and CDR2 is FQNNGV in the germline V gene. V lost 1 base to trimming and J lost 1 base, with 5 bases between them. The CDR3 bases are TGTGCCAGCAGCTTAGTCGGTTCCTACGAGCAGTACTTC. Translating gives CASSLVGSYEQYF.

The V and J genes are TRBV7-9 and TRBJ2-5; 14 positions match TRBD2. CDR3 length: 17 residues. Per germline, CDR1 SEHNR and CDR2 FQNEAQ (reference sequence). Losses at the gene ends were 5 bases for V and 0 bases for J; bases not matched to a gene: 5. The CDR3 here is CASSEGLAGAYQETQYF. As DNA, the CDR3 is TGTGCCAGCAGCGAGGGACTAGCGGGAGCGTACCAAGAGACCCAGTACTTC.

This chain joins TRBV7-2 and TRBJ2-3, with TRBD1 matching 8 bases. The CDR3 runs 14 residues. The V gene's germline CDR1 is SGHTA and CDR2 FQGNSA. After removal of 5 bases from V and 11 bases from J, the junction contained 12 bases not matched to a gene. CDR3 in amino acids: CASSLDLRDRQQYF. The CDR3 DNA sequence: TGTGCCAGCAGCCTAGATCTCCGGGACAGGCAGCAGTATTTT.

The chain couples TRBV28 to TRBJ2-7; D remains ambiguous. Germline CDR1 MDHEN, CDR2 SYDVKM. This CDR3 is built from 15 residues. V lost 6 bases and J lost 0, with 15 bases in between. This CDR3 is CASSLTGHNSYEQYF. For the CDR3, the DNA is TGTGCCAGCAGCTTGACCGGGCACAACTCCTACGAGCAGTACTTC.

The chain couples TRBV30 to TRBJ2-5; D unresolved. Trimming took off 3 bases at V and 3 bases at J, with 5 bases between the two ends. CDR3 length equals 11 residues. Germline V gene lookup returns CDR1 GTSNPN and CDR2 SVGIG (reference sequence). The DNA of the CDR3 is TGTGCCTGGAGCCGGGAAGAGACCCAGTACTTC. Translating gives CAWSREETQYF. Combining the CDR3 with reference TRBV30 and TRBJ2-5 gives the whole variable domain SQTIHQWPATLVQPVGSPLSLECTVEGTSNPNLYWYRQAAGRGLQLLFYSVGIGQISSEVPQNLSASRPQDRQFILSSKKLLLSDSGFYLCAWSREETQYFGPGTRLLVL.

The chain has TRBV5-6 and TRBJ2-1; D is unclear. The CDR3 runs to 13 residues. The V and J ends lost 1 base and 6 bases respectively, with 8 bases between them. CDR1 is SGHDT and CDR2 is YYEEEE in the germline V gene. CDR3 sequence (DNA): TGTGCCAGCAGCTTGTGGGGTTTCAATGAGCAGTTCTTC. Translated, it gives CASSLWGFNEQFF. The complete variable domain, with remaining parts taken from reference TRBV5-6 and TRBJ2-1, reads DAGVTQSPTHLIKTRGQQVTLRCSPKSGHDTVSWYQQALGQGPQFIFQYYEEEERQRGNFPDRFSGHQFPNYSSELNVNALLLGDSALYLCASSLWGFNEQFFGPGTRLTVL.

Points on this clone: Its ends do not fully match the called genes, so a read error is possible. The chain uses TRBV15 and TRBJ1-4; 7 bases agree with TRBD1. Germline V gives CDR1 LNHNV, CDR2 YYDKDF (reference sequence). This CDR3 is 14 amino acids long. CDR3: CATGRGGLAEKLFF. The CDR3 nucleotides are TGTGCCACCGGCAGGGGGGGGCTGGCTGAAAAACTGTTTTTT.

The V call is TRBV5-6, the J call TRBJ2-1; 12 bases are shared with TRBD2. Trimming cost V 4 bases and J 9 bases; bases outside gene matches: 8. The CDR3 loop spans 15 amino acids. Germline loops: CDR1 SGHDT, CDR2 YYEEEE. The CDR3 bases are TGTGCCAGCAGCCTGCTGACTAGCGGGAGAATTGAGCAGTTCTTC. It translates to CASSLLTSGRIEQFF.

This chain connects TRBV15 to TRBJ1-2, with 10 bases identical to TRBD1. The CDR3 covers 18 residues. CDR1 is LNHNV, CDR2 YYDKDF, per germline (reference sequence). J lost 0 bases, V lost 4 bases, and 11 bases had no gene match. The DNA of the CDR3 is TGTGCCACCAGCACCCGCTCCTTCGGACAGGGGGCTAACTATGGCTACACCTTC. Amino acids: CATSTRSFGQGANYGYTF.

V gene TRBV5-1 combines with J gene TRBJ1-1, with D hard to call. The germline gives CDR1 SGHRS, CDR2 YFSETQ. CDR3 length: 16 residues. Trimming pared 0 bases from V and 1 base from J, leaving 13 bases between. The CDR3 region is CASSLEGGYRNTEAFF. The CDR3 region has the DNA TGCGCCAGCAGCTTGGAAGGAGGTTATAGGAACACTGAAGCTTTCTTT. The whole variable domain, filled in from reference TRBV5-1 and TRBJ1-1, reads KAGVTQTPRYLIKTRGQQVTLSCSPISGHRSVSWYQQTPGQGLQFLFEYFSETQRNKGNFPGRFSGRQFSNSRSEMNVSTLELGDSALYLCASSLEGGYRNTEAFFGQGTRLTVV.

This chain uses TRBV2 with TRBJ2-7; unclear D gene. From germline, CDR1 is SNHLY and CDR2 FYNNEI. There are 15 residues in the CDR3. With 3 bases removed from V and 2 bases from J, the gap between germline ends came to 14 bases. CDR3 bases: TGTGCCAGCAGTGAGTTTGGCGACGCGCCCTACGAGCAGTACTTC. It yields the protein CASSEFGDAPYEQYF. Full variable domain (missing parts from reference TRBV2 and TRBJ2-7): EPEVTQTPSHQVTQMGQEVILRCVPISNHLYFYWYRQILGQKVEFLVSFYNNEISEKSEIFDDQFSVERPDGSNFTLKIRSTKLEDSAMYFCASSEFGDAPYEQYFGPGTRLTVT.

V and J are TRBV4-1 and TRBJ2-7; no reliable D call. The germline gives CDR1 MGHRA, CDR2 YSYEKL. The CDR3 length is 14 residues. Trimming took 4 bases from V and 2 from J, leaving 12 bases between them. The CDR3 DNA is TGCGCCAGCAGCCCGGAACTCATAGCCTACGAGCAGTACTTC. It encodes CASSPELIAYEQYF.

The chain is built from TRBV27 and TRBJ2-7; D is ambiguous. Between the trimmed V and J ends, which lost 3 bases and 0 bases, there was a span of 6 bases. Germline V gene lookup returns CDR1 MNHEY and CDR2 SMNVEV (reference sequence). CDR3 size: 13 residues. The CDR3 nucleotides are TGTGCCAGCAGTTTGCAACCCTCCTACGAGCAGTACTTC. It yields the protein CASSLQPSYEQYF.

This rearrangement joins TRBV28 to TRBJ1-5; D gene ambiguous. There are 15 residues in the CDR3. Trimming took off 4 bases at V and 5 bases at J, with 15 bases between the two ends. From germline, CDR1 is MDHEN and CDR2 SYDVKM. CDR3 sequence (DNA): TGTGCCAGCAGTTCATACCACATGACCCATCAGCCCCAGCATTTT. Encoded protein: CASSSYHMTHQPQHF.

The chain combines TRBV7-6 with TRBJ2-3; the D gene is possibly TRBD1 (8 bases). CDR1 is SGHVS and CDR2 is FNYEAQ in the germline V gene. The CDR3 is made up of 14 amino acids. Deletions cut 4 bases from V and 6 bases from J, with 14 bases between. The CDR3 loop is CASSSTGEGDTQYF. The CDR3 coding sequence is TGTGCCAGCAGCTCGACAGGGGAGGGGGATACGCAGTATTTT.

This clone was seen just once. V gene TRBV7-9 combines with J gene TRBJ2-1; 7 nucleotides agree with TRBD2. Germline V CDR1 and CDR2: SEHNR, FQNEAQ (reference sequence). The V gene end was trimmed by 3 bases and the J gene end by 1 base; junction bases not matched to a gene: 9. CDR3 size: 17 residues. The DNA for the CDR3 is TGTGCCAGCAGCTTTTCGACGACTAGCCCTTCCTACAATGAGCAGTTCTTC. It translates to CASSFSTTSPSYNEQFF.